This TCR beta chain was obtained from a study of OX40 agonist ivuxolimab in advanced cancers. Study summary: The patients received agonistic anti-OX40 (CD134) antibody ivuxolimab. Patients were 82.7% male with ages roughly 20 to 85, mean about 65.

Study-wide findings and caveats: In a subset of nonresponders, normalized T-cell clonal expansion was also low. By week 6 at 0.1 to 3.0 mg/kg, blood CD4+ and CD8+ T cells had expanded clonally.

Comment on this clone: Its antigen remains unknown.

The CDR3 spans 15 residues. The germline CDR1 and CDR2 sequences are MNHNY and SVGAGI (reference sequence). V lost 5 bases and J lost 8; bases outside the gene matches: 14. Using immunoSEQ multiplex PCR, the repertoire was profiled, and TCRdb retains in-frame clones only, with some absent. Found here are fewer than 25,000 clones, roughly 85% of them singletons; the top ten hold 40% to 50%. This receptor was obtained from an adult with an advanced solid tumor such as melanoma, head and neck, liver or kidney cancer. The chain recombines TRBV6-6 with TRBJ1-2; 7 bases are a match to TRBD1. Material: CD4+ or CD8+ T cells sorted from blood, obtained in a trial of the OX40 agonist ivuxolimab. For the CDR3, the DNA is TGTGCCAGCAGTCCGCAGACAGGGATAGTTTTGGGCTACACCTTC. Translation: CASSPQTGIVLGYTF.